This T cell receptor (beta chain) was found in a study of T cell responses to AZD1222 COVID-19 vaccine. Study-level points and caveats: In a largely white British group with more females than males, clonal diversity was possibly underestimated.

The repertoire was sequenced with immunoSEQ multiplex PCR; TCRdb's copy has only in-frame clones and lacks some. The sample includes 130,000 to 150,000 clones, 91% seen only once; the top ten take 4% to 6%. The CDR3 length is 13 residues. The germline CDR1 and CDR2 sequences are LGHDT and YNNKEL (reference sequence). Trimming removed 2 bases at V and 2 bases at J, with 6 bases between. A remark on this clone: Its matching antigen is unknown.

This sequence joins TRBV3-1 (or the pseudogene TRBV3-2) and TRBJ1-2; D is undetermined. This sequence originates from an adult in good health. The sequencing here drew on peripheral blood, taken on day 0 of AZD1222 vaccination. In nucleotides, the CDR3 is TGTGCCAGCAGCCAATCGGGGAACTATGGCTACACCTTC. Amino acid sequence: CASSQSGNYGYTF.